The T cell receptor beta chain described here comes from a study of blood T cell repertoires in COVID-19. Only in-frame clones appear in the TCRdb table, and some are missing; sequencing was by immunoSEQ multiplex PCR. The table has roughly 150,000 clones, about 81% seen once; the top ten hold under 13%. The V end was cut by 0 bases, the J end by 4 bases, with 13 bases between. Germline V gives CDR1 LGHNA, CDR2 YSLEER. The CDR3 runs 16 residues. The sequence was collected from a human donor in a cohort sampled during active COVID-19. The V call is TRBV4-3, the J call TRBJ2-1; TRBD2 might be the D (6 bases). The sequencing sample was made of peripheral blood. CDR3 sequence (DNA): TGCGCCAGCAGCCAAGATTCGGGACTCACATACAATGAGCAGTTCTTC. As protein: CASSQDSGLTYNEQFF.